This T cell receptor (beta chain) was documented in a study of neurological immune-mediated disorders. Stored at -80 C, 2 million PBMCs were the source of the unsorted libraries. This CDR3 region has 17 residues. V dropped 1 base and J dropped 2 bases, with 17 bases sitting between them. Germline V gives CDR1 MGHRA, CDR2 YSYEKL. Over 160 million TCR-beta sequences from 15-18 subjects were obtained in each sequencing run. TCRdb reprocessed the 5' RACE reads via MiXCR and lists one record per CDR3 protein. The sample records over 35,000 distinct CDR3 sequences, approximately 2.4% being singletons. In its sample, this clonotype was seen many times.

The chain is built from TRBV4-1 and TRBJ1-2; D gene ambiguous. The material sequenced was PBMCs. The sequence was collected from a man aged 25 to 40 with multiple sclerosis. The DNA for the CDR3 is TGCGCCAGCAGCCAAGTAGGTGTGCGCAAAGCGAACTATGGCTACACCTTC. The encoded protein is CASSQVGVRKANYGYTF.